This T cell receptor beta chain emerged from a study of blood T cell repertoires in COVID-19 (dated by TCRdb to the early 2020s). In terms of the full investigation: Samples covering the acute and convalescent phases of COVID-19 were provided by collaborators in the United States, Italy and Spain. The material from the prospective study consisted of cDNA or gDNA derived from T cells, B-cell-depleted T cells, or PBMCs. The samples were drawn from the first 160 participants of the ongoing ImmuneRACE study and from some 1,300 subjects provided by 6 global collaborators. The repertoires were released in a freely available public database intended as a resource for research on the immune response to SARS-CoV-2. Where available, HLA class I and class II types were obtained from metadata supplied by the sample provider rather than from assay-based typing. A de-identified subject ID, COVID-19 status, age in years and sex were almost always included in the sample metadata. The dataset comprised deeply sampled blood TCRbeta repertoires from subjects exposed to, actively infected with, or recovered from COVID-19.

TCRbeta CDR3 regions were amplified from genomic DNA by means of the immunoSEQ Assay, a bias-controlled multiplex PCR. As for the authors' bioinformatics: Within the assay, amplification of reference gene primers was used to estimate how many nucleated cells each sample contained. Sequence reads were collapsed and filtered to measure the absolute abundance of every unique TCRbeta CDR3 rearrangement. Productive Simpson clonality was computed per sample as the square root of Simpson's diversity index over productive rearrangements. The immuneACCESS repertoire file appears here via TCRdb, limited to in-frame rearrangements. These files lack a portion of the clones; in checked studies, under half of the deficit traces to unresolved V genes, and the cause of the others is not known. V and J calls and clone size come straight from that table; D and trimming were deduced from the DNA. The sample data list 150,000 or so clones, and around nine tenths of these were observed just once. The top ten hold roughly 2.9% of the sample.

Whole blood was collected in K2EDTA tubes by collaborating institutions according to the institutions' own protocols. For TCRbeta analysis, collaborators shipped samples in one of three forms: frozen whole blood, isolated PBMCs, or DNA extracted from either of those sample types. A remark on this clone: The antigen it binds to is not known. Base qualities are missing; no much larger clone stands one base away.

Counted from cysteine to phenylalanine, this CDR3 has 13 amino acids. The retained sequence is limited to the CDR3, 39 bases, with the frame set at the first base. CDR1 and CDR2, per the germline V gene, are MNHEY and SVGAGI. V and J lose 6 bases and 6 bases, and a span of 13 bases separates them. The paper's findings and limits, for the study overall: How much clinical and demographic metadata was included differed by source and by participant, and the metadata was provided uncurated.

This chain joins TRBV6-5 to TRBJ2-3; D gene: possibly TRBD1, on 5 matching bases. The material sequenced was peripheral blood. This sequence was found in a man between 60 and 70 years old with active or convalescent COVID-19. The CDR3 corresponds to CASSLSWGDTQYF. The bases read TGTGCCAGCAGCCTTTCTTGGGGCGATACGCAGTATTTT.